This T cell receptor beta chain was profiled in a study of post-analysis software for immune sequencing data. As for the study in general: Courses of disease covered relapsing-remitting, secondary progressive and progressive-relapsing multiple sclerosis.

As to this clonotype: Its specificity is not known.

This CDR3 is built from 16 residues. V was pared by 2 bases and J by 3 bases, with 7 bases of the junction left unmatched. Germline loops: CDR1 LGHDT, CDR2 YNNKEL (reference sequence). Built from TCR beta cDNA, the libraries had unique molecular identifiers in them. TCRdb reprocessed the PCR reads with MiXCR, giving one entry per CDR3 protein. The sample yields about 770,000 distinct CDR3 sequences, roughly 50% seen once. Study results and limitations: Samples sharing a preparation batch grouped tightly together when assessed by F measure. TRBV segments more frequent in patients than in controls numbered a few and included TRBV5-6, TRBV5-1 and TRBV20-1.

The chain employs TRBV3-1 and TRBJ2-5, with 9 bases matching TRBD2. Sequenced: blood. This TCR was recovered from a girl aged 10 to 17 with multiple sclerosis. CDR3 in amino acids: CASSQRRLADKETQYF. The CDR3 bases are TGTGCCAGCAGCCAACGAAGACTAGCGGACAAAGAGACCCAGTACTTC.